This TCR beta chain was found in a study of CD8 T cells in ankylosing spondylitis. Many counts were recorded for this clonotype. From the 5' RACE reads, TCRdb called clonotypes with MiXCR, one entry per CDR3 protein. The sample lists more than 95,000 distinct CDR3 sequences, roughly 8.3% occurring once. The V gene end was trimmed by 6 bases and the J gene end by 7 bases; junction bases not matched to a gene: 12. Looked up from germline, CDR1 is DFQATT and CDR2 is SNEGSKA (reference sequence). The CDR3 length is 14 residues. This TCR came from a male donor with ankylosing spondylitis or in good health (not recorded which). V and J are TRBV20-1 and TRBJ2-7, with 10 positions matching TRBD2. The sequenced sample was blood, either unsorted or a sorted T cell fraction (not recorded which). CDR3 DNA sequence: TGCAGTGCCCTCACGACTAGCGGGCCCCTGGAGCAGTACTTC. Translated, it gives CSALTTSGPLEQYF.